These T cell receptor beta chains were read from a single sample in a study of blood T cell repertoires in COVID-19. Using immunoSEQ multiplex PCR, the repertoire was profiled, and TCRdb retains in-frame clones only, with some absent. The data contain about 480,000 clones, nearly 90% of them singletons. The sample consisted of peripheral blood. Receptors originate from a man aged 18 to 35 with COVID-19, enrolled during active disease. Both conserved end residues are part of each CDR3. D genes are given only for firm matches. Some rows mark clone size as missing; the rest say once, few, many or name a class of expanded clone.

>TRBV5-1|once|NA|TRBJ1-1
TGCGCCAGCAGCTCCCGGGACACCCACATGAACACTGAAGCTTTCTTT
CASSSRDTHMNTEAFF
>TRBV27|NA|TRBD2|TRBJ2-2
TGTGCCAGCAGCCGAAGCGGGGGATGGACCGGGGAGCTGTTTTTT
CASSRSGGWTGELFF
>TRBV19|once|NA|TRBJ2-1
TGTGCCAGTAGGAACGGGTTCCTCAATGAGCAGTTCTTC
CASRNGFLNEQFF
>TRBV14|NA|NA|TRBJ2-7
TGTGCCAGCAGCCAAGAATTGGGGGCTTGGGAAGTGTACGAGCAGTACTTC
CASSQELGAWEVYEQYF
>TRBV30|NA|TRBD2|TRBJ2-1
TGTGCCTGCGTTCAAGCTTCTAGCGGGGTTTGGTCCTACAATGAGCAGTTCTTC
CACVQASSGVWSYNEQFF
>TRBV7-8|NA|NA|TRBJ2-3
TGTGCCAGCAGCCGAGCGACTGGAGCAGATACGCAGTATTTT
CASSRATGADTQYF
>TRBV5-1|NA|TRBD1|TRBJ1-2
TGCGCCAGCAGCAGTAAAACAGGGGGCTTGGAAGGCTACACCTTC
CASSSKTGGLEGYTF
>TRBV6-1|NA|NA|TRBJ2-3
TGTGCCAGCAGTGAAGCGGGAGCGGTAGATACGCAGTATTTT
CASSEAGAVDTQYF
>TRBV5-1|NA|TRBD2|TRBJ2-1
TGCGCCAGCAGCGTAGCGGGAGTAGGTCTCGATGAGCAGTTCTTC
CASSVAGVGLDEQFF
>TRBV19|once|NA|TRBJ2-1
TGTGCCAGTAGTATGACACGTACTGGCAATGAGCAGTTCTTC
CASSMTRTGNEQFF
>TRBV4-2|NA|NA|TRBJ2-1
TGTGCCAGCAGCCAAGATCTAAGTCTAGCGAACCCTTCCTACAATGAGCAGTTCTTC
CASSQDLSLANPSYNEQFF
>TRBV20-1|NA|NA|TRBJ2-7
TGCAGTGCGGGACACTACGAGCAGTACTTC
CSAGHYEQYF
>TRBV5-1|few|NA|TRBJ2-5
TGCGCCAGCAGCTCTTCCATCGGGACTGAAAAAGAGACCCAGTACTTC
CASSSSIGTEKETQYF
>TRBV11-2|NA|NA|TRBJ1-1
TGTGCCAGCAGCTTAGGTTATCAGTCGAAGAACACTGAAGCTTTCTTT
CASSLGYQSKNTEAFF
>TRBV24-1|NA|TRBD2|TRBJ2-3
TGTGCCACCAGTACCGGGACTAGCGGGAACACAGATACGCAGTATTTT
CATSTGTSGNTDTQYF
>TRBV6-5|NA|TRBD2|TRBJ2-7
TGTGCCAGCGTCCGGGGGGACCCGTTCTCCTACGAGCAGTACTTC
CASVRGDPFSYEQYF
>TRBV15|NA|NA|TRBJ1-5
TGTGCCACCAGCAGAGACAGGGGCCTAAGCAATCAGCCCCAGCATTTT
CATSRDRGLSNQPQHF
>TRBV19|NA|TRBD1|TRBJ1-2
TGTGCCAGTAGGACAGGGACTAACTATGGCTACACCTTC
CASRTGTNYGYTF
>TRBV2|NA|NA|TRBJ2-7
TGTGCCAGCAGTGCGACAGTCGACGATTCCTACGAGCAGTACTTC
CASSATVDDSYEQYF
>TRBV27|NA|NA|TRBJ2-1
TGTGCCAGCAGTTTGATTGGGGAACTAGCTTCCAATGAGCAGTTCTTC
CASSLIGELASNEQFF
>TRBV3-1/TRBV3-2|NA|TRBD1|TRBJ1-6
TGTGCCAGCAGCCAAGGGGGCAGGACAGGGTTTTCACCCCTCCACTTT
CASSQGGRTGFSPLHF
>TRBV24-1|NA|TRBD2|TRBJ2-3
TGTGCCACCAGTGACCTAGCGGTAAGAGATACGCAGTATTTT
CATSDLAVRDTQYF
>TRBV29-1|NA|TRBD2|TRBJ2-3
TGCAGCGTTGTTACTAGCGGGACCTTCACAGATACGCAGTATTTT
CSVVTSGTFTDTQYF
>TRBV29-1|NA|NA|TRBJ1-2
TGCAGCGCCGCAGGGACAACTAACTATGGCTACACCTTC
CSAAGTTNYGYTF
>TRBV7-9|NA|TRBD2|TRBJ2-2
TGTGCCAGCAGCCCCCCTAGCGGGGGACCGACCGGGGAGCTGTTTTTT
CASSPPSGGPTGELFF
>TRBV7-6|few|NA|TRBJ2-7
TGTGCCAGCAGCTTAGAGCAGGGCCCCGACGAGCAGTACTTC
CASSLEQGPDEQYF
>TRBV18|NA|NA|TRBJ2-5
TGTGCCAGCTCACCGGGCAACGCTGAGACCCAGTACTTC
CASSPGNAETQYF
>TRBV28|NA|TRBD1|TRBJ2-5
TGTGCCAGCAGCCGACGGACAGGGCAAGGGGAGACCCAGTACTTC
CASSRRTGQGETQYF
>TRBV2|NA|NA|TRBJ2-1
TGTGCCAGCAGTGTTGAGACAGACAATGAGCAGTTCTTC
CASSVETDNEQFF
>TRBV5-6|NA|TRBD1|TRBJ2-5
TGTGCCAGCAGCAACGACAGGGGGGGAGAGACCCAGTACTTC
CASSNDRGGETQYF
>TRBV3-1/TRBV3-2|NA|NA|TRBJ2-7
TGTGCCAGCAGCCCCAACCCCCAAGGGCGGGCTGACTTC
CASSPNPQGRADF
>TRBV6-5|NA|TRBD1|TRBJ2-7
TGTGCCAGCCGACCGGGACAGGTAACGAACGAGCAGTACTTC
CASRPGQVTNEQYF
>TRBV7-9|NA|TRBD1|TRBJ2-2
TGTGCCAGCAGGACCATAAGGGACAGGACTTACACCGGGGAGCTGTTTTTT
CASRTIRDRTYTGELFF
>TRBV14|NA|NA|TRBJ1-2
TGTGCCAGCAGCCACAACAGGGCCCTGGGGATTGATGGCTACACCTTC
CASSHNRALGIDGYTF
>TRBV7-9|NA|NA|TRBJ1-3
TGTGCCAGCAGCCCCGGGTGGGGAAACACCATATATTTT
CASSPGWGNTIYF
>TRBV2|NA|NA|TRBJ2-4
TGTGCCAGCAGTATCGAACTTGCCAAAAACATTCAGTACTTC
CASSIELAKNIQYF
>TRBV20-1|once|TRBD1|TRBJ1-1
TGCAGTGCAAGGACAGGGGGCGCGGCTTTCTTT
CSARTGGAAFF
>TRBV2|few|TRBD1|TRBJ2-1
TGTGCCAGCCCTGGACAGGGAAATGCCAATGAGCAGTTCTTC
CASPGQGNANEQFF
>TRBV6-7|NA|TRBD2|TRBJ2-7
TGTGCCAGCAGTTACGGTACTAGCGGACTAAACTACGAGCAGTACTTC
CASSYGTSGLNYEQYF
>TRBV4-1|NA|TRBD1|TRBJ2-1
TGCGCCAGCAGCTCCAGCAGGGGGAGCTCCTACAATGAGCAGTTCTTC
CASSSSRGSSYNEQFF
>TRBV6-5|NA|TRBD1|TRBJ2-6
TGTGCCAGCAGACAGGGGGCTGGGGCCAACGTCCTGACTTTC
CASRQGAGANVLTF
>TRBV7-9|NA|NA|TRBJ2-1
TGTGCCAGCAGCTTAGGTGGCAGGGGTAGTATCGATGAGCAGTTCTTC
CASSLGGRGSIDEQFF
>TRBV28|once|TRBD1|TRBJ2-1
TGTGCCAGCAGATCCGGGACAGGGATTTGGGATGAGCAGTTCTTC
CASRSGTGIWDEQFF
>TRBV9|NA|NA|TRBJ2-2
TGTGCCAGCAGCGCCTCGACAGGGAACACCGGGGAGCTGTTTTTT
CASSASTGNTGELFF
>TRBV6-5|NA|NA|TRBJ2-1
TGTGCCAGCAGAGAGACGGGCTACAATGAGCAGTTCTTC
CASRETGYNEQFF
>TRBV11-3|NA|NA|TRBJ2-1
TGTGCCAGCAGCTTAGAAGGAGGCAATGAGCAGTTCTTC
CASSLEGGNEQFF
>TRBV7-8|NA|NA|TRBJ2-1
TGTGCCAGCAGCCCCTTGGGCAGGGGCAATGAGCAGTTCTTC
CASSPLGRGNEQFF
>TRBV7-9|NA|NA|TRBJ1-4
TGTGCCAGCAGCTTAATGGGCAGGGGTAATGAAAAACTGTTTTTT
CASSLMGRGNEKLFF
>TRBV4-2|few|NA|TRBJ2-7
TGTGCCAGCAGCCAAGTCTTTGAGGTGGCCAATTACGAGCAGTACTTC
CASSQVFEVANYEQYF
>TRBV5-1|NA|TRBD2|TRBJ2-1
TGCGCCAGCAGCGCCCTAGCGGACACTGAGCAGTTCTTC
CASSALADTEQFF
>TRBV27|NA|NA|TRBJ2-7
TGTGCCAGCAGTTTATATGGGGGGTCCTACGAGCAGTACTTC
CASSLYGGSYEQYF
>TRBV7-9|NA|NA|TRBJ1-1
TGTGCCAGCAGCTTCTTTGACAGCTTTCCAGCTTTCTTT
CASSFFDSFPAFF
>TRBV12-3/TRBV12-4|NA|NA|TRBJ2-7
TGTGCCAGCAGTCGTTCCGGGGTTTCCGAGCAGTACTTC
CASSRSGVSEQYF
>TRBV18|few|NA|TRBJ1-1
TGTGCCAGCTCACCCGGACAGTTAAACACTGAAGCTTTCTTT
CASSPGQLNTEAFF